This T cell receptor (beta chain) was captured in a study of shared clonotypes between healthy human individuals. This clone has just one count. Its cognate antigen is unknown. Whole-study results and caveats: Across subsets, estimated richness was generally greater for naive than for memory populations.

Germline values: CDR1 SGHRS, CDR2 YFSETQ. The CDR3 consists of 15 residues. Trimming removed 3 bases from V and 5 bases from J; junction bases left unmatched: 5. The assay was immunoSEQ multiplex PCR, and TCRdb's table has in-frame clones only and misses some. This sample has over a million clones; 95% to 97% occur once, and the top ten carry approximately 1.2%. Negatively enriched CD4+ T cells were divided by CD45RA into naive and memory. Specimen: naive CD4+ T cells sorted from blood. The subset is: CD45RA+ positively selected. This chain connects TRBV5-1 to TRBJ2-1, with TRBD2 identical over 10 bases. The TCR was taken from a man between 25 and 39 years old in good health. CDR3 nucleotide sequence: TGCGCCAGCAGCTCCGGGACTAGCGCCGACAATGAGCAGTTCTTC. Translation: CASSSGTSADNEQFF.